The 31 T cell receptor beta chains in this list originate from one sample, sequenced in a study of blood T cell repertoires in COVID-19. The repertoire was sequenced with immunoSEQ multiplex PCR; TCRdb's copy has only in-frame clones and lacks some. The profile shows tens of thousands of clones, approximately 88% of them singletons. The specimen was peripheral blood. The receptor source for this set is a man aged 45-65 years with acute or convalescent COVID-19.

The genes are TRBV5-1 and TRBJ2-2; 10 nucleotides match TRBD1. This CDR3 spans 20 amino acids. CDR1 is SGHRS and CDR2 is YFSETQ in the germline V gene. V lost 0 bases to trimming and J lost 8 bases; unmatched junction nucleotides: 19. The CDR3 DNA reads as TGCGCCAGCAGCTTGGGCCGTAGACAGGGGGCCCTTTCATTATCGGGGGAGCTGTTTTTT. This translates into CASSLGRRQGALSLSGELFF.

This rearrangement joins TRBV27 to TRBJ2-1, with 12 bases that match TRBD2. CDR3 length equals 18 residues. The germline V gene encodes CDR1 MNHEY and CDR2 SMNVEV (reference sequence). With V trimmed by 1 base and J by 6 bases, 10 bases remained unmatched. The CDR3 protein is CASSLLGLAGGPPNEQFF. In DNA form, the CDR3 reads TGTGCCAGCAGTTTATTGGGTCTAGCGGGAGGGCCCCCCAATGAGCAGTTCTTC.

The chain combines TRBV6-6 with TRBJ2-7, with TRBD2 as a possible D gene (7 bases). The V gene lost 0 bases and the J gene lost 5 bases, with 14 bases spanning the gap. Germline V gene sequence: CDR1 MNHNY, CDR2 SVGAGI (reference sequence). The CDR3 contains 15 residues. The CDR3 DNA reads TGTGCCAGCAGTTACTCGGGGGGGGGCGTGAACGAGCAGTACTTC. Residues: CASSYSGGGVNEQYF.

V and J are TRBV27 and TRBJ2-1; 10 nucleotides line up with TRBD2. The CDR3 runs 16 residues. V lost 6 bases and J lost 7; bases outside the gene matches: 12. The germline V gene encodes CDR1 MNHEY and CDR2 SMNVEV (reference sequence). CDR3 region: CASSPGSGRPWNEQFF. The CDR3 DNA follows: TGTGCCAGCAGCCCAGGTAGCGGGAGGCCGTGGAATGAGCAGTTCTTC.

CDR3 coding DNA: TGTGCCAGCAGTTTTCAGGGCCCGCACACCGGGGAGCTGTTTTTT. Its translation: CASSFQGPHTGELFF. V gene TRBV6-2 or TRBV6-3 combines with J gene TRBJ2-2, with D possibly TRBD1 on 5 matching bases. Germline CDR1 is MNHEY and CDR2 is SVGEGT. CDR3 length equals 15 residues. Trimming left V 4 bases short and J 3 bases short, with 12 bases between.

V usage is TRBV5-1 and J usage is TRBJ2-7; TRBD2 matches 7 bases. Trimming at V came to 2 bases and at J to 0 bases, leaving 2 bases not matched to a gene. The CDR3 extends over 14 amino acids. Per germline, CDR1 SGHRS and CDR2 YFSETQ. CDR3 sequence (DNA): TGCGCCAGCAGCTTTAGCGGGTCCTCCTACGAGCAGTACTTC. This gives the protein CASSFSGSSYEQYF. Full variable domain (remainder filled in from reference TRBV5-1 and TRBJ2-7): KAGVTQTPRYLIKTRGQQVTLSCSPISGHRSVSWYQQTPGQGLQFLFEYFSETQRNKGNFPGRFSGRQFSNSRSEMNVSTLELGDSALYLCASSFSGSSYEQYFGPGTRLTVT.

The genes are TRBV3-1 (or the pseudogene TRBV3-2) and TRBJ2-7; D uncertain. The CDR3 has 19 residues. The germline V gene has CDR1 LGHDT and CDR2 YNNKEL (reference sequence). The germline V and J ends were trimmed by 0 bases and 4 bases, with 25 bases remaining between them. CDR3 sequence (DNA): TGTGCCAGCAGCCAAGATAGCTGCCCCGGAGACCTTGCCGCATACGAGCAGTACTTC. This sequence encodes CASSQDSCPGDLAAYEQYF.

The V gene is TRBV29-1, the J gene TRBJ2-3; D is perhaps TRBD1 (5 bases). Germline-derived CDR1 and CDR2 are SQVTM and ANQGSEA. V was clipped by 3 bases and J by 3 bases, with 10 bases between them. The CDR3 covers 13 residues. In nucleotides, the CDR3 is TGCAGCGTTGACAGGGAAACTACAGATACGCAGTATTTT. Translation: CSVDRETTDTQYF.

The J gene is TRBJ2-3, the V gene TRBV30; 10 bases line up with TRBD2. The CDR3 covers 15 residues. Per the germline V gene, CDR1 is GTSNPN and CDR2 is SVGIG (reference sequence). V dropped 1 base and J dropped 2; count of bases not matched to a gene: 3. The CDR3: CAWSGLAGFTDTQYF. The CDR3 nucleotides read TGTGCCTGGAGTGGACTAGCGGGCTTCACAGATACGCAGTATTTT.

CDR3: CASRRGQGDEKLFF. The CDR3 region has the DNA TGTGCCAGCAGGAGGGGACAGGGTGACGAAAAACTGTTTTTT. This chain uses TRBV6-5 with TRBJ1-4; TRBD1 aligns across 9 bases. Germline CDR1 is MNHEY and CDR2 is SVGAGI. The length of the CDR3 is 14 residues. Trimming took 6 bases from V and 8 from J; bases not matched to a gene: 7.

This clone appeared a single time. V and J are TRBV11-3 and TRBJ2-1, with D tentatively TRBD2 (5 bases). Trimming removed 5 bases at V and 1 base at J, with 9 bases between. This CDR3 has 14 amino acids. Germline lookup yields CDR1 SGHNT and CDR2 YENEEA. Written as DNA, the CDR3 is TGTGCCAGCAGCGCCGGAGGTTCCTACAATGAGCAGTTCTTC. Translating it yields CASSAGGSYNEQFF.

J is TRBJ1-6 and V is TRBV5-1, with D perhaps TRBD1 (6 bases). The CDR3 is made up of 15 amino acids. The V gene lost 3 bases and the J gene lost 5 bases, with 12 bases spanning the gap. Germline-derived CDR1 and CDR2 are SGHRS and YFSETQ. CDR3 nucleotide sequence: TGCGCCAGCAGCTCTACAGGGATTGATAATTCACCCCTCCACTTT. Translation gives CASSSTGIDNSPLHF.

V gene TRBV6-6 combines with J gene TRBJ1-5; D unclear. The germline V and J ends were trimmed by 4 bases and 2 bases, with 6 bases remaining between them. CDR1 and CDR2 (germline): MNHNY, SVGAGI (reference sequence). The CDR3 covers 13 residues. The CDR3 DNA follows: TGTGCCAGCAGTTTCGCGGGCAATCAGCCCCAGCATTTT. It yields the protein CASSFAGNQPQHF.

The V and J genes are TRBV6-6 and TRBJ1-2, with D hard to call. V dropped 4 bases and J dropped 7 bases, with 13 bases sitting between them. Germline V gene data show CDR1 as MNHNY and CDR2 as SVGAGI (reference sequence). CDR3 length: 13 amino acids. The CDR3 nucleotides read TGTGCCAGCAGTTCGTCGGGGTGGCCTGGCTACACCTTC. It encodes CASSSSGWPGYTF.

The V and J genes are TRBV9 and TRBJ2-5; 11 nucleotides align to TRBD2. Germline V gene lookup returns CDR1 SGDLS and CDR2 YYNGEE. The CDR3 has 14 residues. Trimming cost V 0 bases and J 5 bases; bases outside gene matches: 0. The CDR3 region has the DNA TGTGCCAGCAGCGTAGCTAGCGGGGGGGAGACCCAGTACTTC. Its protein product is CASSVASGGETQYF.

The V call is TRBV18, the J call TRBJ2-2; TRBD2 is a possible D gene (6 bases). The CDR3 loop spans 17 amino acids. Looked up from germline, CDR1 is KGHSH and CDR2 is LQKENI. The V end was cut by 0 bases, the J end by 0 bases, with 11 bases between. The CDR3 bases are TGTGCCAGCTCACCACCGGGGGGTGTATCGAACACCGGGGAGCTGTTTTTT. It is translated as CASSPPGGVSNTGELFF. The variable domain in full, with the rest retrieved from reference TRBV18 and TRBJ2-2, is NAGVMQNPRHLVRRRGQEARLRCSPMKGHSHVYWYRQLPEEGLKFMVYLQKENIIDESGMPKERFSAEFPKEGPSILRIQQVVRGDSAAYFCASSPPGGVSNTGELFFGEGSRLTVL.

The chain uses TRBV30 and TRBJ1-2; 9 positions match TRBD1. Unmatched junction bases numbered 6, after V lost 1 base and J lost 3 bases. CDR3 length: 15 amino acids. Per the germline V gene, CDR1 is GTSNPN and CDR2 is SVGIG (reference sequence). The CDR3 region is CAWSGEQGADYGYTF. CDR3 DNA: TGTGCCTGGAGTGGGGAACAGGGGGCCGACTATGGCTACACCTTC.

The rearrangement joins TRBV28 to TRBJ1-1, with D perhaps matching TRBD1 (6 bases). CDR3 length: 16 amino acids. The V end was cut by 5 bases, the J end by 3 bases, with 19 bases between. The germline CDR1 and CDR2 sequences are MDHEN and SYDVKM. Written as DNA, the CDR3 is TGTGCCAGCAGTATGGGGGGGGCGGGTATGGACACTGAAGCTTTCTTT. As protein: CASSMGGAGMDTEAFF.

The chain employs TRBV6-4 and TRBJ1-2; a possible D gene is TRBD1 (6 bases). The V end was cut by 3 bases, the J end by 7 bases, with 12 bases between. This CDR3 has 13 amino acids. Germline CDR1 MRHNA, CDR2 SNTAGT. CDR3: CASSERGGVGYTF. The CDR3, as DNA: TGTGCCAGCAGTGAGAGGGGGGGTGTTGGCTACACCTTC.

This clone is labeled medium-sized (0.01 to 0.1%). J is TRBJ2-5 and V is TRBV6-2 or TRBV6-3, with D possibly matching TRBD1 (6 bases). CDR1 is MNHEY, CDR2 SVGEGT, per germline. Trimming shortened V by 2 bases and J by 2 bases, and 9 bases separated the two germline ends. This CDR3 is 14 amino acids long. For the CDR3, the DNA is TGTGCCAGCAGTTACGGGACACGTCAAGAGACCCAGTACTTC. Translated: CASSYGTRQETQYF.

The V and J genes are TRBV5-4 and TRBJ2-1, with TRBD2 identical over 9 bases. The CDR3 runs 16 residues. Germline V gives CDR1 SGHNT, CDR2 YYREEE (reference sequence). The J segment lost 2 bases and the V segment lost 0 bases, leaving 3 bases of the junction unmatched. The CDR3 reads CASSLGSGSTYNEQFF. In nucleotides, the CDR3 is TGTGCCAGCAGCTTGGGTAGCGGGAGTACCTACAATGAGCAGTTCTTC.

The rearrangement links TRBV7-3 to TRBJ2-1; D is unclear. The CDR3 is made up of 15 amino acids. The germline CDR1 and CDR2 sequences are SGHTA and FQGTGA. Trimming took 2 bases from V and 5 from J, leaving 13 bases between them. The CDR3 protein is CASSLGSNRNNEQFF. For the CDR3, the DNA is TGTGCCAGCAGCTTAGGGTCTAACAGAAACAATGAGCAGTTCTTC.

The chain combines TRBV7-9 with TRBJ2-1; 7 bases are shared with TRBD2. Germline V CDR1 and CDR2: SEHNR, FQNEAQ (reference sequence). This CDR3 region has 12 residues. The V segment lost 3 bases and the J segment 11 bases; nucleotides outside the gene matches: 4. Here the CDR3 DNA reads TGTGCCAGCAGCTTCCCGGGAGGTCAGCAGTTCTTC. This codes for CASSFPGGQQFF. Full variable domain (missing parts from reference TRBV7-9 and TRBJ2-1): DTGVSQNPRHKITKRGQNVTFRCDPISEHNRLYWYRQTLGQGPEFLTYFQNEAQLEKSRLLSDRFSAERPKGSFSTLEIQRTEQGDSAMYLCASSFPGGQQFFGPGTRLTVL.

The chain has TRBV18 and TRBJ1-6; unclear D gene. This CDR3 has 17 amino acids. Trimming removed 3 bases at V and 0 bases at J, with 12 bases between. The germline V gene encodes CDR1 KGHSH and CDR2 LQKENI. CDR3 in amino acids: CASSPSGLSSYNSPLHF. CDR3 in DNA: TGTGCCAGCTCACCGTCCGGACTTAGCTCCTATAATTCACCCCTCCACTTT.

This clone was counted a single time. The gene calls are TRBV19 and TRBJ1-5; no firm D call. V was trimmed by 5 bases and J by 6 bases, leaving 8 bases between them. Germline V gene lookup returns CDR1 LNHDA and CDR2 SQIVND (reference sequence). The CDR3 length is 12 residues. CDR3 sequence (DNA): TGTGCCAGTAGTGCCACGGGTCAGCCCCAGCATTTT. Its translation is CASSATGQPQHF.

The chain links TRBV25-1 to TRBJ2-3, with 7 positions matching TRBD2. Trimming cost V 3 bases and J 1 base; bases outside gene matches: 7. Germline values: CDR1 MGHDK, CDR2 SYGVNS. The CDR3 extends over 16 amino acids. The chain's CDR3 is CASSDNRLAGTDTQYF. The CDR3 coding sequence is TGTGCCAGCAGTGACAATCGACTAGCAGGCACAGATACGCAGTATTTT.

The chain has TRBV13 and TRBJ2-7; D perhaps matches TRBD1 (6 bases). The CDR3 runs to 13 residues. Germline values: CDR1 PRHDT, CDR2 FYEKMQ (reference sequence). The germline V and J ends were trimmed by 6 bases and 5 bases, with 14 bases remaining between them. In nucleotides, the CDR3 is TGTGCCAGCAGGGTCGCAGGGGAGCACGAGCAGTACTTC. Protein product: CASRVAGEHEQYF.

This clone was found once. J is TRBJ2-1 and V is TRBV19; 13 bases are shared with TRBD2. The CDR3 runs to 14 residues. CDR1 LNHDA and CDR2 SQIVND come from the germline V gene (reference sequence). V was pared by 10 bases and J by 9 bases, with 9 bases of the junction left unmatched. The CDR3 bases are TGTGCCACCCGGACTAGCGGGAGTCGTATTGAGCAGTTCTTC. Its translation is CATRTSGSRIEQFF.

The J gene is TRBJ1-1, the V gene TRBV28, with TRBD1 identical over 9 bases. The V gene end was trimmed by 8 bases and the J gene end by 3 bases; junction bases not matched to a gene: 16. The V gene's germline CDR1 is MDHEN and CDR2 SYDVKM. The CDR3 is 17 residues long. CDR3: CASPFTGGAGRYTEAFF. The CDR3 bases are TGTGCCAGCCCTTTCACAGGGGGCGCCGGGAGATACACTGAAGCTTTCTTT.

The chain is built from TRBV3-1 (or the pseudogene TRBV3-2) and TRBJ2-6, with D possibly TRBD1 on 5 matching bases. The CDR3 totals 19 residues. Trimming stripped 1 base from V and 0 bases from J, with 16 bases between. CDR1 is LGHDT, CDR2 YNNKEL, per germline (reference sequence). CDR3 protein: CASSQVQGSFSSGANVLTF. As DNA, the CDR3 is TGTGCCAGCAGCCAAGTGCAGGGATCATTTAGCTCTGGGGCCAACGTCCTGACTTTC.

The V gene is TRBV7-2, the J gene TRBJ1-5, with unresolved D. This CDR3 has 14 amino acids. V lost 3 bases to trimming and J lost 0 bases, with 6 bases between them. Germline V lookup: CDR1 SGHTA, CDR2 FQGNSA. CDR3 coding DNA: TGTGCCAGCAGCTTGGACTCTAGCAATCAGCCCCAGCATTTT. This gives the protein CASSLDSSNQPQHF.